This T cell receptor beta chain was retrieved from a study of blood T cell repertoires in COVID-19 (dated by TCRdb to 2020 to 2021). About the investigation overall: Samples from collaborators originated in the United States, Italy and Spain and spanned both the acute and convalescent phases of COVID-19. The prospective study material was composed of cDNA or gDNA derived from T cells, B-cell-depleted T cells, or PBMCs. The dataset comprised deeply sampled blood TCRbeta repertoires from subjects exposed to, actively infected with, or recovered from COVID-19. A freely available public database, intended as a resource for researchers studying the immune response to SARS-CoV-2, is where the repertoires were released. The samples were drawn from two sources: the first 160 participants of the ongoing ImmuneRACE study, and 1,254 subjects contributed by 6 global collaborators. A de-identified subject ID, COVID-19 status, age in years and sex were almost always included in the sample metadata. HLA class I and class II types, where available, came from metadata supplied by the sample provider rather than from assay-based typing. The paper as a whole reports these results and caveats: The amount of clinical and demographic metadata varied by source and participant and was provided uncurated.

Whole blood was collected in K2EDTA tubes by collaborating institutions according to the institutions' own protocols. For TCRbeta analysis, collaborators shipped samples as frozen whole blood, isolated PBMCs, or DNA extracted from either of those sample types. From the cysteine through the phenylalanine, the CDR3 covers 16 amino acids. Here the CDR3 DNA is all that survives: 48 bases in frame from base 1. V lost 4 bases and J lost 7 bases, and the count of bases not matched to a germline gene is 12. Based on the germline V gene (reference sequence), the CDR1 and CDR2 sequences are LNHDA and SQIVND. To note about this clone: It lacks a known antigen. No per-base quality is available; no much larger clone lies one base away.

TCRbeta CDR3 regions were amplified from genomic DNA by means of the immunoSEQ Assay, a bias-controlled multiplex PCR. As for the original processing: The number of nucleated cells in each sample was estimated from the amplification of reference gene primers within the assay. Sequence reads were collapsed and filtered to measure the absolute abundance of every unique TCRbeta CDR3 rearrangement. For each sample, productive Simpson clonality was calculated by taking the square root of Simpson's diversity index across productive rearrangements. This is the immuneACCESS table as TCRdb keeps it, with only in-frame sequences that have V and J called. A part of the clones is gone; compared with another copy, unresolved V genes explain less than half, and the rest is unexplained. That table is the source of V, J and clone size, and D and trimming were worked out from the DNA. The sample table records 95,000 to 150,000 clones; under 90% of these occur just once. Around 4% of the sample lies in the top ten.

Sequencing was performed on peripheral blood. The receptor was derived from a man aged 60-69 years with acute or convalescent COVID-19. The chain uses TRBV19 and TRBJ2-2; 7 middle bases align to TRBD1. The DNA sequence follows: TGTGCCAGTAGTAACAGGGACAGTCTGGTGAGCGGGGAGCTGTTTTTT. It specifies CASSNRDSLVSGELFF.